Each of the 29 T cell receptor beta chains below was sequenced from the same sample in a study of metastatic and nonmetastatic thyroid tumors. TCRdb reprocessed the PCR reads via MiXCR. The repertoire includes approximately 13,000 clones, around 23% of them detected once, and roughly 59% sits in the top ten. Patients were all untreated before their thyroid surgery. The sample taken for sequencing was blood. The receptors derive from a male donor with papillary thyroid cancer or a benign thyroid nodule (not recorded which). Some clones in this sample may be carry-over from other donors' samples.

This sequence joins TRBV20-1 and TRBJ2-7, with D possibly matching TRBD1 (6 bases). This CDR3 contains 15 residues. Germline-derived CDR1 and CDR2 are DFQATT and SNEGSKA (reference sequence). Deletions cut 1 base from V and 0 bases from J, with 13 bases between. Written as DNA, the CDR3 is TGCAGTGCTAGAGGCCACAGGGCCATCTCCTACGAGCAGTACTTC. Residues: CSARGHRAISYEQYF.

The chain is built from TRBV27 and TRBJ2-1; 7 positions match TRBD2. The CDR3 sequence is 19 residues long. Germline CDR1 is MNHEY and CDR2 is SMNVEV (reference sequence). V lost 4 bases, J lost 5 bases, and 20 bases stayed unmatched. The CDR3 loop reads CASSSANSGLAGVNNEQFF. Here the CDR3 DNA reads TGTGCCAGCAGTTCCGCTAACTCGGGTCTGGCGGGAGTAAACAATGAGCAGTTCTTC.

This clone was recorded a few times. This sequence joins TRBV6-2 or TRBV6-3 and TRBJ1-4; D is possibly TRBD1 (5 bases). The length of the CDR3 is 17 residues. Looked up from germline, CDR1 is MNHEY and CDR2 is SVGEGT. The V end was cut by 0 bases, the J end by 3 bases, with 14 bases between. The CDR3 spells CASSYSEGAAANEKLFF. The CDR3 DNA reads as TGTGCCAGCAGTTACTCGGAAGGGGCGGCTGCTAATGAAAAACTGTTTTTT.

This clone was observed many times. V gene TRBV28 combines with J gene TRBJ2-2; maybe TRBD1 (5 bases). The V and J ends lost 5 bases and 6 bases respectively, with 13 bases between them. Germline V gives CDR1 MDHEN, CDR2 SYDVKM. The length of the CDR3 is 14 residues. CDR3 DNA: TGTGCCAGCAGTGCCGTACAGGTCGCCGGGGAGCTGTTTTTT. The encoded protein is CASSAVQVAGELFF.

In this sample, this clone turned up once. The chain employs TRBV20-1 and TRBJ2-5; D is unclear. Germline-derived CDR1 and CDR2 are DFQATT and SNEGSKA (reference sequence). Trimming took 4 bases from V and 2 from J, leaving 14 bases between them. The CDR3 consists of 14 residues. The CDR3 loop is CSAKDGAAQETQYF. CDR3 bases: TGCAGTGCTAAGGACGGAGCAGCTCAAGAGACCCAGTACTTC.

This sequence joins TRBV6-1 and TRBJ1-6, with D perhaps TRBD1 (5 bases). This CDR3 comprises 15 residues. Trimming took off 3 bases at V and 5 bases at J, with 11 bases between the two ends. Germline assignment: CDR1 MNHNS and CDR2 SASEGT. The CDR3 region has the DNA TGTGCCAGCAGTGAGTTGGCAGGGAATAATTCACCCCTCCACTTT. Translation gives CASSELAGNNSPLHF.

This clone was detected a few times. The V gene is TRBV6-1, the J gene TRBJ1-6, with D possibly TRBD1 on 6 matching bases. The length of the CDR3 is 15 residues. CDR1 and CDR2 (germline): MNHNS, SASEGT. The ends were cut back, 5 bases at V and 13 bases at J, with 21 bases in the middle. The CDR3 nucleotides read TGTGCCAGCAGTACCACCCGGGACATCCCATCTCCCCTCCACTTT. Translation gives CASSTTRDIPSPLHF.

This clone was observed a few times. This chain connects TRBV6-6 to TRBJ1-3, with D unresolved. The V gene lost 0 bases and the J gene lost 2 bases, with 11 bases spanning the gap. CDR3 size: 16 residues. From germline, CDR1 is MNHNY and CDR2 SVGAGI (reference sequence). For the CDR3, the DNA is TGTGCCAGCAGTTACTCGACTAACGGGGCTGGAAACACCATATATTTT. The encoded protein is CASSYSTNGAGNTIYF.

The CDR3 DNA reads TGCAGTGCTAGAGATGGACAGAACACTGAAGCTTTCTTT. This codes for CSARDGQNTEAFF. V and J are TRBV20-1 and TRBJ1-1; TRBD1 might be the D (5 bases). This CDR3 spans 13 amino acids. V gave up 0 bases and J gave up 1 base, with 6 bases separating them. Germline CDR1 is DFQATT and CDR2 is SNEGSKA (reference sequence).

This sequence joins TRBV4-3 and TRBJ2-7; possible D gene TRBD1, 5 bases. Trimming removed 2 bases from V and 0 bases from J, with 8 bases in between. Per germline, CDR1 LGHNA and CDR2 YSLEER. This CDR3 contains 14 residues. This CDR3 is CASSQRGSSYEQYF. The DNA of the CDR3 is TGCGCCAGCAGCCAAAGGGGCAGCTCCTACGAGCAGTACTTC.

In its sample, this clone is medium-sized. The chain couples TRBV11-3 to TRBJ1-6; no firm D call. V was trimmed by 7 bases and J by 9 bases, leaving 13 bases between them. The germline V gene encodes CDR1 SGHNT and CDR2 YENEEA. The CDR3 totals 13 residues. CDR3 residues: CASNVHEGSPLHF. The CDR3 bases are TGTGCCAGCAACGTTCACGAGGGTTCACCCCTCCACTTT.

V and J are TRBV25-1 and TRBJ1-2; tentatively, D is TRBD1 (5 bases). The CDR3 loop spans 14 amino acids. Germline V gene lookup returns CDR1 MGHDK and CDR2 SYGVNS. V was pared by 0 bases and J by 8 bases, with 13 bases between. The CDR3 region is CASSEYEQVEGYTF. The CDR3 DNA reads as TGTGCCAGCAGTGAATACGAACAGGTGGAAGGCTACACCTTC.

The chain employs TRBV20-1 and TRBJ2-1; 14 bases agree with TRBD2. CDR1 is DFQATT and CDR2 is SNEGSKA in the germline V gene (reference sequence). The CDR3 sequence is 17 residues long. V gave up 3 bases and J gave up 0 bases; unmatched junction bases: 4. The CDR3 nucleotides read TGCAGTGCTAGGGGACTAGCGGGAGCCAGCTCCTACAATGAGCAGTTCTTC. Translating gives CSARGLAGASSYNEQFF.

This clone turned up a few times. The rearrangement joins TRBV2 to TRBJ2-3; tentatively, D is TRBD2 (5 bases). The germline V gene has CDR1 SNHLY and CDR2 FYNNEI. Between the trimmed V and J ends, which lost 10 bases and 1 base, there was a span of 15 bases. The CDR3 spans 14 residues. The CDR3 DNA sequence: TGTGCCACCACGGGAAGAGGTGGCACAGATACGCAGTATTTT. It codes for CATTGRGGTDTQYF.

Ten or more counts support this clone. The sample has other DNA sequences that encode this CDR3 too. The rearrangement joins TRBV27 to TRBJ1-1; D perhaps matches TRBD1 (5 bases). CDR3 length: 15 amino acids. The V gene lost 7 bases and the J gene lost 4 bases, with 19 bases spanning the gap. The germline gives CDR1 MNHEY, CDR2 SMNVEV (reference sequence). In DNA, the CDR3 is TGTGCCAGCAACCGCGAGGGGCCGGGTGGCACTGAAGCTTTCTTT. Its protein product is CASNREGPGGTEAFF.

The chain has TRBV28 and TRBJ1-2, with a weak D call TRBD1 (6 bases). Germline lookup yields CDR1 MDHEN and CDR2 SYDVKM. CDR3 length: 15 amino acids. V lost 3 bases and J 2 bases, leaving 13 bases between the germline ends. CDR3 coding DNA: TGTGCCAGCAGTTTCTTCAGGGGCGTCAACTATGGCTACACCTTC. As protein: CASSFFRGVNYGYTF.

V is TRBV7-8 and J is TRBJ1-1; the D is unclear. V was clipped by 5 bases and J by 3 bases, with 13 bases between them. The CDR3 runs 14 residues. The germline V gene encodes CDR1 SGHVS and CDR2 FQNEAQ. The CDR3 region is CASSAAVPDTEAFF. CDR3 nucleotide sequence: TGTGCCAGCAGCGCGGCCGTCCCAGACACTGAAGCTTTCTTT.

This chain joins TRBV24-1 and TRBJ2-1, with D possibly matching TRBD2 (5 bases). V lost 4 bases to trimming and J lost 3 bases, with 9 bases between them. Looked up from germline, CDR1 is KGHDR and CDR2 is SFDVKD. This CDR3 is built from 14 residues. CDR3 nucleotides: TGTGCCACCAGTGACCATACTAGCTACAATGAGCAGTTCTTC. Its protein is CATSDHTSYNEQFF.

This chain joins TRBV3-1 and TRBJ2-7, with 11 positions matching TRBD2. The CDR3 has 17 residues. Germline CDR1 LGHDT, CDR2 YNNKEL (reference sequence). With V trimmed by 2 bases and J by 7 bases, 13 bases remained unmatched. The DNA for the CDR3 is TGTGCCAGCAGCCAATTACCAACACTAGCGGGAGTGGGGGAGCAGTACTTC. It encodes CASSQLPTLAGVGEQYF.

This clone was counted a few times. V gene TRBV20-1 combines with J gene TRBJ2-1; the D gene is possibly TRBD2 (5 bases). The germline gives CDR1 DFQATT, CDR2 SNEGSKA (reference sequence). The CDR3 totals 13 residues. V lost 7 bases, J lost 5 bases, and 15 bases lay in between. The CDR3 is CSVGGLGNNEQFF. The CDR3 bases are TGCAGTGTTGGAGGCCTAGGGAACAATGAGCAGTTCTTC.

CDR3 DNA sequence: TGTGCCAGCAGTTCGGGACAGGGGCTTCGAAACACCATATATTTT. Translation: CASSSGQGLRNTIYF. The V and J genes are TRBV12-3 or TRBV12-4 and TRBJ1-3; 10 positions match TRBD1. The CDR3 sequence is 15 residues long. V gave up 4 bases and J gave up 5 bases; unmatched junction bases: 5.

This clone was found a few times. The rearrangement links TRBV12-3 or TRBV12-4 to TRBJ2-2; 9 bases align to TRBD2. V shed 6 bases and J 3 bases; nucleotides not matched to a gene: 5. CDR3 length: 15 residues. The chain's CDR3 is CASRGGRADTGELFF. For the CDR3, the DNA is TGTGCCAGCAGGGGCGGGAGGGCCGACACCGGGGAGCTGTTTTTT.

The chain carries TRBV6-2 or TRBV6-3 and TRBJ1-1; the D gene is possibly TRBD1 (6 bases). V was cut by 1 base and J by 2 bases, with 11 bases left in between. The CDR3 has 15 amino acids. CDR1 is MNHEY and CDR2 is SVGEGT in the germline V gene. For the CDR3, the DNA is TGTGCCAGCAGTTACTTTGGGGGGCTAAACACTGAAGCTTTCTTT. It specifies CASSYFGGLNTEAFF.

This chain uses TRBV6-5 with TRBJ1-1; D is unresolved. Germline V gene lookup returns CDR1 MNHEY and CDR2 SVGAGI. The length of the CDR3 is 14 residues. V lost 0 bases and J 4 bases, leaving 9 bases between the germline ends. CDR3 in amino acids: CASSYSGSGTEAFF. The CDR3 DNA sequence: TGTGCCAGCAGTTACTCGGGCAGTGGCACTGAAGCTTTCTTT.

The rearrangement links TRBV7-8 to TRBJ2-6; 7 nucleotides agree with TRBD1. J was trimmed by 15 bases and V by 5 bases; bases with no gene match: 13. CDR3 size: 14 residues. Germline assignment: CDR1 SGHVS and CDR2 FQNEAQ. CDR3: CASSPRDSFEALTF. CDR3 in DNA: TGTGCCAGCAGCCCAAGGGACAGTTTTGAGGCCCTGACTTTC.

With respect to this clone: Since no conserved phenylalanine or tryptophan closes the CDR3, a read error is the likely cause. V usage is TRBV7-2 and J usage is TRBJ2-5; no definite D call. The CDR3 is 11 residues long. Germline V gives CDR1 SGHTA, CDR2 FQGNSA. V dropped 3 bases and J dropped 5 bases, with 4 bases sitting between them. The CDR3 DNA follows: TGTGCCAGCAGCTTGCAGGAGACCCAGTACCTC. Amino acids: CASSLQETQYL.

This chain connects TRBV5-1 to TRBJ2-7; 7 nucleotides line up with TRBD1. The CDR3 contains 14 residues. The trim removed 3 bases at V and 2 bases at J, leaving 5 bases unmatched. Germline V CDR1 and CDR2: SGHRS, YFSETQ. The CDR3 nucleotides read TGCGCCAGCAGCTGGGGGACAGCCGCCTACGAGCAGTACTTC. Encoded protein: CASSWGTAAYEQYF. Complete variable domain (other parts from reference TRBV5-1 and TRBJ2-7): KAGVTQTPRYLIKTRGQQVTLSCSPISGHRSVSWYQQTPGQGLQFLFEYFSETQRNKGNFPGRFSGRQFSNSRSEMNVSTLELGDSALYLCASSWGTAAYEQYFGPGTRLTVT.

The CDR3 DNA sequence: TGTGCCAGCAGTCCAGGCGGGAGGGAGCTGTTTTTT. Its protein is CASSPGGRELFF. V is TRBV28 and J is TRBJ2-2; maybe TRBD2 (6 bases). The CDR3 spans 12 residues. Germline V gene lookup returns CDR1 MDHEN and CDR2 SYDVKM. The V end lost 5 bases, the J end lost 9 bases, and 10 bases lay between the germline ends.

This clone is medium-sized (0.01 to 0.1%) in the sample. The chain couples TRBV6-5 to TRBJ2-3; D is ambiguous. The ends were cut back, 0 bases at V and 0 bases at J, with 13 bases in the middle. In germline, CDR1 is MNHEY, CDR2 SVGAGI. CDR3 length equals 17 residues. The CDR3 region has the DNA TGTGCCAGCAGTTACTCGCAGACTGTCACTAGCACAGATACGCAGTATTTT. Residues: CASSYSQTVTSTDTQYF.